These 17 T cell receptor beta chains share one sample of origin, sequenced in a study of cytotoxic CD8 clonotypes in ibrutinib-treated CLL. The repertoire was sequenced with immunoSEQ multiplex PCR; TCRdb's copy has only in-frame clones and lacks some. Found here are 65,000 to 85,000 clones, 90% of them singletons; the top ten hold 3% to 3.5%. The source was PBMCs, collected after 12 months of ibrutinib treatment. All receptors derive from a human donor with chronic lymphocytic leukemia.

The chain employs TRBV7-8 and TRBJ2-1; a weak D match, TRBD1 (6 bases). This CDR3 spans 15 amino acids. Germline V gives CDR1 SGHVS, CDR2 FQNEAQ. Trimming took off 3 bases at V and 5 bases at J, with 14 bases between the two ends. In DNA form, the CDR3 reads TGTGCCAGCAGCTTTGGACAGAACGTAAACAATGAGCAGTTCTTC. It is translated as CASSFGQNVNNEQFF.

The rearrangement links TRBV5-1 to TRBJ2-5; 7 bases fit TRBD1. Germline lookup yields CDR1 SGHRS and CDR2 YFSETQ. The junction had 11 bases not matched to a gene; V was cut back by 7 bases and J by 5 bases. The CDR3 has 14 residues. The CDR3 DNA reads as TGCGCCAGCGAAAAGGGGGCAGGTGTGGAGACCCAGTACTTC. Protein: CASEKGAGVETQYF.

The CDR3 DNA reads TGTGCCAGCAGCTTGGGTGGACAGGGGGCATTACCCAGCACCATATATTTT. Translation gives CASSLGGQGALPSTIYF. The chain employs TRBV5-6 and TRBJ1-3; TRBD1 aligns across 11 bases. Unmatched junction bases numbered 11, after V lost 0 bases and J lost 9 bases. CDR1 is SGHDT, CDR2 YYEEEE, per germline. There are 17 residues in the CDR3.

The rearrangement links TRBV7-3 to TRBJ2-1; tentatively, D is TRBD1 or TRBD2 (5 bases each). CDR1 is SGHTA and CDR2 is FQGTGA in the germline V gene. The ends were cut back, 8 bases at V and 0 bases at J, with 20 bases in the middle. The CDR3 is made up of 17 amino acids. The CDR3 DNA reads as TGTGCCAGCGGGGTAGGAACGGGACGGCACTCCTACAATGAGCAGTTCTTC. This translates into CASGVGTGRHSYNEQFF.

The CDR3 here is CASSFGGRADTQYF. CDR3 DNA sequence: TGCGCCAGCAGCTTCGGCGGGAGGGCCGATACGCAGTATTTT. V gene TRBV5-1 combines with J gene TRBJ2-3, with 9 bases aligning to TRBD2. Per the germline V gene, CDR1 is SGHRS and CDR2 is YFSETQ. V lost 2 bases and J lost 6; bases outside the gene matches: 4. The CDR3 loop spans 14 amino acids. The full variable domain, in which reference TRBV5-1 and TRBJ2-3 provide the parts outside the CDR3, is KAGVTQTPRYLIKTRGQQVTLSCSPISGHRSVSWYQQTPGQGLQFLFEYFSETQRNKGNFPGRFSGRQFSNSRSEMNVSTLELGDSALYLCASSFGGRADTQYFGPGTRLTVL.

The chain has TRBV29-1 and TRBJ1-1; perhaps TRBD1 as D (5 bases). Trimming cost V 0 bases and J 4 bases, with 9 bases left between them. The CDR3 totals 13 residues. Germline V gene lookup returns CDR1 SQVTM and CDR2 ANQGSEA. The CDR3 loop is CSVEEARGTEAFF. CDR3 sequence (DNA): TGCAGCGTTGAAGAGGCAAGGGGCACTGAAGCTTTCTTT. The full variable domain, rest sourced from reference TRBV29-1 and TRBJ1-1, is SAVISQKPSRDICQRGTSLTIQCQVDSQVTMMFWYRQQPGQSLTLIATANQGSEATYESGFVIDKFPISRPNLTFSTLTVSNMSPEDSSIYLCSVEEARGTEAFFGQGTRLTVV.

With regard to this clone: This sample includes further DNA sequences coding for the same CDR3. The rearrangement joins TRBV2 to TRBJ2-1; D remains unclear. The germline CDR1 and CDR2 sequences are SNHLY and FYNNEI. This CDR3 contains 11 residues. Trimming took off 6 bases at V and 3 bases at J, with 3 bases between the two ends. The CDR3 spells CASSGYNEQFF. As DNA, the CDR3 is TGTGCCAGCAGCGGCTACAATGAGCAGTTCTTC.

The chain links TRBV29-1 to TRBJ2-7; TRBD1 matches at 9 bases. Trimming at V came to 2 bases and at J to 5 bases, leaving 4 bases not matched to a gene. Germline loops: CDR1 SQVTM, CDR2 ANQGSEA. The CDR3 runs to 13 residues. The CDR3 DNA reads as TGCAGCGTTGAAACAGGGGGCTTGCACGAGCAGTACTTC. Translating it yields CSVETGGLHEQYF.

V and J are TRBV19 and TRBJ2-7; the match to TRBD2 covers 10 bases. This CDR3 has 18 residues. Trimming took 4 bases from V and 2 from J; bases not matched to a gene: 14. CDR1 and CDR2 (germline): LNHDA, SQIVND (reference sequence). The CDR3 reads CASSKRTSGVGGAYEQYF. CDR3 DNA sequence: TGTGCCAGTAGTAAGAGGACTAGCGGTGTCGGTGGGGCCTACGAGCAGTACTTC.

V and J are TRBV19 and TRBJ2-3; 7 nucleotides line up with TRBD2. Germline CDR1 LNHDA, CDR2 SQIVND (reference sequence). The CDR3 runs 14 residues. V lost 6 bases and J lost 0; bases outside the gene matches: 3. CDR3 DNA: TGTGCCAGTAGGCCAGCGGGGAGCACAGATACGCAGTATTTT. As protein: CASRPAGSTDTQYF.

V gene TRBV30 combines with J gene TRBJ1-2; D remains unclear. The CDR3 loop spans 15 amino acids. Trimming cost V 0 bases and J 6 bases, with 17 bases left between them. Per germline, CDR1 GTSNPN and CDR2 SVGIG (reference sequence). CDR3 sequence (DNA): TGTGCCTGGAGTGTACAAACGGGAACAGTCGATGGCTACACCTTC. Its translation is CAWSVQTGTVDGYTF.

J is TRBJ2-7 and V is TRBV4-3; 9 positions match TRBD1. With V trimmed by 1 base and J by 3 bases, 1 base remained unmatched. CDR1 and CDR2 (germline): LGHNA, YSLEER. This CDR3 has 14 residues. The CDR3 is CASSQGQGDYEQYF. The CDR3 DNA is TGCGCCAGCAGCCAAGGACAGGGGGACTACGAGCAGTACTTC.

This chain joins TRBV7-6 and TRBJ2-1; D remains unclear. CDR1 and CDR2 (germline): SGHVS, FNYEAQ. The CDR3 runs to 15 residues. Deletions cut 5 bases from V and 2 bases from J, with 13 bases between. CDR3: CASSPQESPYNEQFF. The CDR3 nucleotides read TGTGCCAGCAGCCCTCAAGAGTCCCCCTACAATGAGCAGTTCTTC.

The V gene is TRBV7-3, the J gene TRBJ1-1; possible D gene TRBD1, 6 bases. V was shortened by 0 bases and J by 4 bases, with 6 bases between the two germline ends. CDR3 length equals 13 residues. From germline, CDR1 is SGHTA and CDR2 FQGTGA. Here the CDR3 DNA reads TGTGCCAGCAGCTTAACAGGGGGCACTGAAGCTTTCTTT. Protein product: CASSLTGGTEAFF.

This clone was seen only once. CDR3 in DNA: TGTGCCAGCAGCACCTCTGATATAAATGAGCAGTTCTTC. It encodes CASSTSDINEQFF. The chain recombines TRBV7-3 with TRBJ2-1, with no clear D. CDR3 length equals 13 residues. Germline lookup yields CDR1 SGHTA and CDR2 FQGTGA. V was shortened by 5 bases and J by 7 bases, with 12 bases between the two germline ends.

The chain is built from TRBV7-9 and TRBJ1-2, with a tentative D call TRBD1 (5 bases). Germline CDR1 SEHNR, CDR2 FQNEAQ (reference sequence). The V end lost 5 bases, the J end lost 2 bases, and 12 bases lay between the germline ends. CDR3 size: 14 residues. Here the CDR3 reads CASSDPRQNYGYTF. The CDR3 DNA reads as TGTGCCAGCAGCGATCCTCGACAGAACTATGGCTACACCTTC.

J is TRBJ2-3 and V is TRBV2; 11 bases fit TRBD2. The junction had 7 bases not matched to a gene; V was cut back by 2 bases and J by 0 bases. The germline V gene has CDR1 SNHLY and CDR2 FYNNEI. CDR3 length: 18 amino acids. The CDR3 protein is CASSEQLAGDLSTDTQYF. CDR3 coding DNA: TGTGCCAGCAGTGAACAACTAGCGGGAGATTTGAGCACAGATACGCAGTATTTT.